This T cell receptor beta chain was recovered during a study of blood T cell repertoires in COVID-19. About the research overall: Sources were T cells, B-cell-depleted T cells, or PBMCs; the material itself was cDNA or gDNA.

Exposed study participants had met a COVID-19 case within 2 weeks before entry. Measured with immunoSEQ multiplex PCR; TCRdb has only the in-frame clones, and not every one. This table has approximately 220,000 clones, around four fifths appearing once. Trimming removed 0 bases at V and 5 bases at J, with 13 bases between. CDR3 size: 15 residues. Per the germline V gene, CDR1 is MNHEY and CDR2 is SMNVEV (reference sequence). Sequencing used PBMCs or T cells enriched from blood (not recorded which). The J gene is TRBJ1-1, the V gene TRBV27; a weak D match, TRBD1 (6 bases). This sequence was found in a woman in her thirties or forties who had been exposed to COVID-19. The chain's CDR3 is CASSLSFAGVTEAFF. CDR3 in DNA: TGTGCCAGCAGTTTATCTTTTGCAGGGGTGACTGAAGCTTTCTTT.